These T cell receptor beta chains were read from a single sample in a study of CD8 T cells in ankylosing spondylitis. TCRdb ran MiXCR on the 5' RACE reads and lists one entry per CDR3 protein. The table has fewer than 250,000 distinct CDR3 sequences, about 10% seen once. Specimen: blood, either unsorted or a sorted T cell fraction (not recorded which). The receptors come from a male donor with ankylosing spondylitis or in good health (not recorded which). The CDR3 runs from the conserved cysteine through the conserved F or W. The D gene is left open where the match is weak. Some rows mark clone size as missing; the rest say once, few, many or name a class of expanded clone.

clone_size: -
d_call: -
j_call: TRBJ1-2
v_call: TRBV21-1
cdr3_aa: CASSLPVGVYGYTF
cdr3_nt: TGTGCCAGCAGCCTCCCGGTGGGTGTCTATGGCTACACCTTC

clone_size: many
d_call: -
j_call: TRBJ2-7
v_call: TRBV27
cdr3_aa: CASSPRTDTYEQYF
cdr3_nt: TGTGCCAGCAGTCCACGGACGGATACCTACGAGCAGTACTTC

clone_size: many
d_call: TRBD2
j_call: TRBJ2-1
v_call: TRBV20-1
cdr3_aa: CSAHTSGRYNEQFF
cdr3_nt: TGCAGTGCTCATACTAGCGGGAGGTACAATGAGCAGTTCTTC

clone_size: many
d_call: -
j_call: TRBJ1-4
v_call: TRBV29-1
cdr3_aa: CSALTGGGVAEKLFF
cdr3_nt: TGCAGCGCCTTGACAGGAGGGGGTGTTGCTGAAAAACTGTTTTTT

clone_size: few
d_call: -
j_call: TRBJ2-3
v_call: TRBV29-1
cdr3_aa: CSVGRGVPDTQYF
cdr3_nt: TGCAGCGTTGGGCGAGGGGTGCCAGATACGCAGTATTTT

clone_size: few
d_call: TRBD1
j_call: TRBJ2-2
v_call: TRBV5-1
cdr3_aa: CASSSPPGQGDLSTGELFF
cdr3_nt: TGCGCCAGCAGCTCGCCCCCGGGACAGGGGGACCTCTCCACCGGGGAGCTGTTTTTT

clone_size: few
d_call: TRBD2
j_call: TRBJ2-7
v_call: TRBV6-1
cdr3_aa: CASSQPGTSGIYEQYF
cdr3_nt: TGTGCCAGCAGTCAGCCCGGGACTAGCGGGATCTACGAGCAGTACTTC

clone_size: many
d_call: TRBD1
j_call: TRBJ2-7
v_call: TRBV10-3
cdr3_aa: CAISEGDRRSYEQYF
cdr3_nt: TGTGCCATCAGTGAGGGGGACAGGCGATCCTACGAGCAGTACTTC

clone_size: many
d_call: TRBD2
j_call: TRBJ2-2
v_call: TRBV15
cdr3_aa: CATSYGLAGDGELFF
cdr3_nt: TGTGCCACCAGCTATGGACTAGCGGGAGATGGGGAGCTGTTTTTT

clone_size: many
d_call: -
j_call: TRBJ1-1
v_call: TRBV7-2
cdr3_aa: CASSLARRTYEAFF
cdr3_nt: TGTGCCAGCAGCTTAGCACGAAGGACTTATGAAGCTTTCTTT

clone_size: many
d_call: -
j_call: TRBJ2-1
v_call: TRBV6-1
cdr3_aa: CASSRDPYNEQFF
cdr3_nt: TGTGCCAGCAGCCGGGACCCCTACAATGAGCAGTTCTTC

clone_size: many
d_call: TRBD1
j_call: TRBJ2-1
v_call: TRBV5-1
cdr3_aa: CASSVTRGHNEQFF
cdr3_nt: TGCGCCAGCAGCGTCACCAGGGGGCACAATGAGCAGTTCTTC

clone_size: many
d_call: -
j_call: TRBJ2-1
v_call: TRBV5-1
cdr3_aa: CASSPNEQFF
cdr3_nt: TGCGCCAGCAGTCCCAATGAGCAGTTCTTC

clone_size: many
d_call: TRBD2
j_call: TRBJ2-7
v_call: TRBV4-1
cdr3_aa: CASSLNSGSLYEQYF
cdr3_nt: TGCGCCAGCAGCCTTAATAGCGGGAGTCTCTACGAGCAGTACTTC